A single T cell receptor beta chain is shown here with its context. Its antigen is unknown. Within one base of it there is no much larger clone, and no base qualities were kept. The junction shows trimming of 5 bases on V and 1 base on J, and the gene matches do not reach 3 bases of it. The germline V gene (reference sequence) gives CDR1 as SEHNR and CDR2 as FQNEAQ. From the cysteine through the phenylalanine, the CDR3 covers 15 amino acids. The CDR3 DNA has 45 bases and is translated from base 1. The entry originates in a study of control samples from healthy donors and cancer patients (dated by TCRdb to the early 2020s). The library was made by the immunoSEQ multiplex PCR assay. Drawn from immuneACCESS, this table holds only the in-frame rearrangements with V and J called that TCRdb kept. Clones are partly lost; checked studies trace under half to an unresolved V gene and leave the rest unexplained. This sample lists about 120,000 clones; around nine tenths were detected once. Clones ranked in the top ten supply about 2.3% of the sample.

The receptor was isolated from a man aged 35 to 55 in good health. Sequenced input: blood. The chain is encoded by TRBV7-9 joined to TRBJ2-2; 8 bases in the junction line up with TRBD1. The CDR3 protein: CASSPGTGNTGELFF. The DNA sequence is TGTGCCAGCAGCCCCGGGACAGGGAACACCGGGGAGCTGTTTTTT.